This is a list of T cell receptor beta chains from one sample in a study of blood T cell repertoires in COVID-19. Assay used: immunoSEQ multiplex PCR; TCRdb lists only in-frame clones, some missing. The sample has 120,000 to 150,000 clones; around 82% are singletons. The sample was PBMCs or T cells enriched from blood (not recorded which). The receptors derive from a man in his forties with acute COVID-19. The CDR3 runs from the conserved cysteine through the conserved F or W. The order of the fields is V gene, D gene, J gene, clone size, CDR3 length, CDR3 DNA, CDR3 protein. A D gene is named only where the DNA matches it firmly. Clone size is given for some rows only: seen once, a few or many times, or a class if the clone is expanded.

>TRBV7-8|NA|TRBJ2-4|NA|14
TGTGCCAGCACCCCCGAGGGTAGTAGAAACATTCAGTACTTC
CASTPEGSRNIQYF
>TRBV7-8|NA|TRBJ1-4|few|13
TGTGCCAGCAGCTGGGTCGGGGGTGAAAAACTGTTTTTT
CASSWVGGEKLFF
>TRBV5-1|TRBD1|TRBJ1-6|NA|16
TGCGCCAGCAGGCGGGACAGGGCGGACAATAATTCACCCCTCCACTTT
CASRRDRADNNSPLHF
>TRBV5-4|TRBD2|TRBJ2-2|NA|14
TGTGCCAGCAGCTCGGGGGGGGACACCGGGGAGCTGTTTTTT
CASSSGGDTGELFF
>TRBV5-6|TRBD2|TRBJ2-3|NA|17
TGTGCCAGCAGCACCCCCGGGGGAGGGCGAATTCAAGATACGCAGTATTTT
CASSTPGGGRIQDTQYF
>TRBV21-1|NA|TRBJ2-1|NA|10
TGTGCCAGCATCCTTAAAAGGGGGTTCTTC
CASILKRGFF
>TRBV7-9|TRBD2|TRBJ2-1|NA|18
TGTGCCAGCAGCTTGTCGGGACTAGCGGGAGGGCCAGTCGATGAGCAGTTCTTC
CASSLSGLAGGPVDEQFF
>TRBV9|NA|TRBJ2-1|NA|14
TGTGCCAGCGCCGGGACTCCAGCCTACAATGAGCAGTTCTTC
CASAGTPAYNEQFF
>TRBV28|TRBD1|TRBJ2-3|NA|12
TGTGCCAGCAGTTCCAGGGGGGATACGCAGTATTTT
CASSSRGDTQYF
>TRBV21-1|NA|TRBJ1-3|NA|13
TGTGCCAGCAGCAAAGTCCTGGGAAACACCATATATTTT
CASSKVLGNTIYF
>TRBV7-2|TRBD1|TRBJ1-3|NA|16
TGTGCCAGCAGCCTAAATTCCCAGGGGGCTGGAAACACCATATATTTT
CASSLNSQGAGNTIYF
>TRBV6-5|NA|TRBJ2-3|NA|15
TGTGCCAGCAGCCGACAGCCATCTAGCACAGATACGCAGTATTTT
CASSRQPSSTDTQYF
>TRBV18|TRBD2|TRBJ2-1|NA|14
TGTGCCAGCTCCCCAGCGGGAAGATGGGATGAGCAGTTCTTC
CASSPAGRWDEQFF
>TRBV27|TRBD2|TRBJ2-3|NA|15
TGTGCCAGCAGTTTAGGTCTAGCGGGAGTTAATACGCAGTATTTT
CASSLGLAGVNTQYF
>TRBV4-3|TRBD1|TRBJ1-5|NA|18
TGCGCCAGCAGCCAAGCCCCCAGACAGGGGGGATTCAATCAGCCCCAGCATTTT
CASSQAPRQGGFNQPQHF
>TRBV3-1/TRBV3-2|NA|TRBJ2-7|NA|14
TGTGCCAGCAGCCGGTCGGGGGTGAACTACGAGCAGTACTTC
CASSRSGVNYEQYF
>TRBV4-3|NA|TRBJ2-5|NA|14
TGCGCCAGCAGCCAAGATCGGGGGGCGCAGACCCAGTACTTC
CASSQDRGAQTQYF
>TRBV12-3/TRBV12-4|NA|TRBJ1-3|NA|13
TGTGCCAGCAGACTTATAGCGCGGGACACCATATATTTT
CASRLIARDTIYF
>TRBV4-3|TRBD1|TRBJ1-2|NA|18
TGCGCCAGCAGCCAAGAGGTCACGGCCGGGACAGGGGGGGGCGGCTACACCTTC
CASSQEVTAGTGGGGYTF
>TRBV5-1|TRBD1|TRBJ1-2|NA|13
TGCGCCAGCAGCTGGGACAGGCCCTATGGCTACACCTTC
CASSWDRPYGYTF
>TRBV7-9|NA|TRBJ1-2|many|14
TGTGCCAGCAGCTTAGTGGAGCCAGACTATGGCTACACCTTC
CASSLVEPDYGYTF
>TRBV20-1|TRBD1|TRBJ1-6|NA|17
TGCAGTGCTAGTCCGGGACAGGGGAGCTCCTATAATTCACCCCTCCACTTT
CSASPGQGSSYNSPLHF
>TRBV2|NA|TRBJ2-3|few|14
TGTGCCAGCAGTGAGGTGGGGCTCGCAGATACGCAGTATTTT
CASSEVGLADTQYF
>TRBV7-2|TRBD1|TRBJ2-5|NA|13
TGTGCCAGCAGCCAACAGGGGAGAGAGACCCAGTACTTC
CASSQQGRETQYF
>TRBV5-1|TRBD1|TRBJ1-1|many|14
TGCGCCAGCAGCTTGGGACAGGGCGGGACTGAAGCTTTCTTT
CASSLGQGGTEAFF
>TRBV7-2|NA|TRBJ1-2|NA|14
TGTGCCAGCAGCCTACGGCGGACTAACTATGGCTACACCTTC
CASSLRRTNYGYTF
>TRBV3-1/TRBV3-2|NA|TRBJ1-5|NA|19
TGTGCCAGCAGCCAAGCCGAGGAACGCGGTCTGGAGTTGGATCAGCCCCAGCATTTT
CASSQAEERGLELDQPQHF
>TRBV4-1|NA|TRBJ2-7|NA|17
TGCGCCAGCAGCCAAGGATTACGACAGACCGGCTCCTACGAGCAGTACTTC
CASSQGLRQTGSYEQYF
>TRBV28|NA|TRBJ1-3|once|15
TGTGCCAGCAGTTTGTTAAACTCCGAGAGAGGCACCATATATTTT
CASSLLNSERGTIYF
>TRBV24-1|TRBD1|TRBJ1-2|NA|18
TGTGCCACCAGTGATGGAAGACAGGGCGTAACACAAATGACCGGCTACACCTTC
CATSDGRQGVTQMTGYTF
>TRBV3-1/TRBV3-2|NA|TRBJ1-6|NA|14
TGTGCCAGCAGCCCCGGGTACGGAAATTCACCCCTCCACTTT
CASSPGYGNSPLHF
>TRBV6-5|NA|TRBJ1-5|few|14
TGTGCCAGCAGGGCCTCCGGGGGTGATCAGCCCCAGCATTTT
CASRASGGDQPQHF
>TRBV28|TRBD2|TRBJ2-7|once|15
TGTGCCAGCAGTTTATTGCGGGGGTCCTCCTACGAGCAGTACTTC
CASSLLRGSSYEQYF
>TRBV28|NA|TRBJ2-7|NA|14
TGTGCCAGCAGTCTTACGGACCAAAGGGGCGAGCAGTACTTC
CASSLTDQRGEQYF
>TRBV5-6|TRBD1|TRBJ1-6|NA|14
TGTGCCAGCAGCCCGGGACAGTATAATTCACCCCTCCACTTT
CASSPGQYNSPLHF
>TRBV2|TRBD2|TRBJ2-1|NA|16
TGTGCCAGCAGTGGGACTAGCGGGAGGGCCGTAAATGAGCAGTTCTTC
CASSGTSGRAVNEQFF
>TRBV28|TRBD1|TRBJ1-6|NA|19
TGTGCCAGCAGTTTAGGTCCGGGACAGGGGAGCTCCTATAATTCACCCCTCCACTTT
CASSLGPGQGSSYNSPLHF
>TRBV2|NA|TRBJ2-5|NA|12
TGTGCCAGCAGCCAGACAGCAGAGACCCAGTACTTC
CASSQTAETQYF
>TRBV7-2|NA|TRBJ1-6|once|14
TGTGCCAGCAGCTTCTCCGTAGATAATTCACCCCTCCACTTT
CASSFSVDNSPLHF
>TRBV28|NA|TRBJ1-3|NA|16
TGTGCCAGCAGCCCCCCGCTGGGCGCAGGAGGAAACACCATATATTTT
CASSPPLGAGGNTIYF
>TRBV9|TRBD1|TRBJ1-2|few|18
TGTGCCAGCAGCGTAACCGGGACAGGGGGCTTTTCTAACTATGGCTACACCTTC
CASSVTGTGGFSNYGYTF
>TRBV27|TRBD2|TRBJ2-7|NA|16
TGTGCCAGCAGTTTAAGGGCTAGCGGGGGGGCCTACGAGCAGTACTTC
CASSLRASGGAYEQYF